These T cell receptor beta chains were read from a single sample in a study of shared clonotypes between healthy human individuals. The repertoire was sequenced with immunoSEQ multiplex PCR; TCRdb's copy has only in-frame clones and lacks some. Among 800,000 or so clones listed, 95% to 97% were seen once. Sequences were obtained from naive CD8+ T cells sorted from blood. The receptors stem from a man aged 25 to 45 in good health. The CDR3 runs from the conserved cysteine through the conserved F or W. Fields, in order: clone size, J gene, V gene, D gene, CDR3 length, CDR3 protein, CDR3 DNA. A D gene is named only where the DNA matches it firmly. Only part of the rows carry a size: once, few, many, or a class if the clone is expanded.

. | TRBJ2-1 | TRBV5-1 | . | 14 | CASSLSGDYNEQFF | TGCGCCAGCAGCTTGAGCGGAGACTACAATGAGCAGTTCTTC
. | TRBJ2-7 | TRBV5-6 | TRBD1 | 14 | CASSLGDSGYEQYF | TGTGCCAGCAGCTTGGGGGACAGTGGCTACGAGCAGTACTTC
. | TRBJ2-7 | TRBV7-8 | TRBD1 | 16 | CASSLALMGQSYEQYF | TGTGCCAGCAGCTTAGCGCTCATGGGACAGTCCTACGAGCAGTACTTC
. | TRBJ1-2 | TRBV6-1 | . | 14 | CASTVDEFGYGYTF | TGTGCCAGCACGGTCGATGAATTCGGCTATGGCTACACCTTC
. | TRBJ2-2 | TRBV29-1 | . | 13 | CSVEPGSGGELFF | TGCAGCGTTGAACCGGGGAGTGGCGGGGAGCTGTTTTTT
. | TRBJ2-1 | TRBV7-9 | . | 14 | CASSYRVGYYEQFF | TGTGCCAGCAGCTATCGGGTTGGGTACTATGAGCAGTTCTTC
. | TRBJ2-5 | TRBV5-1 | TRBD2 | 14 | CASKSSGRGETQYF | TGCGCCAGCAAGAGTAGCGGGAGAGGAGAGACCCAGTACTTC
. | TRBJ2-3 | TRBV2 | . | 15 | CASSDPAGEADTQYF | TGTGCCAGCAGTGACCCGGCAGGGGAAGCAGATACGCAGTATTTT
. | TRBJ2-1 | TRBV6-4 | . | 13 | CASSDGPYNEQFF | TGTGCCAGCAGTGACGGGCCTTACAATGAGCAGTTCTTC
. | TRBJ1-1 | TRBV6-5 | . | 13 | CASSPQSYTEAFF | TGTGCCAGCAGTCCACAGAGTTACACTGAAGCTTTCTTT
. | TRBJ2-7 | TRBV27 | . | 13 | CASSYRVSYEQYF | TGTGCCAGCTCATACAGGGTATCCTACGAGCAGTACTTC
. | TRBJ2-3 | TRBV7-6 | . | 15 | CASSRRGEEGDTQYF | TGTGCCAGCAGCCGGCGGGGAGAGGAGGGAGATACGCAGTATTTT
. | TRBJ2-5 | TRBV11-2 | . | 14 | CASSSRTTHPRQYF | TGTGCCAGCAGCTCCCGGACTACACACCCGCGCCAGTACTTC
. | TRBJ2-2 | TRBV29-1 | . | 15 | CSAAAQGGNTGELFF | TGCAGCGCCGCCGCGCAGGGGGGTAACACCGGGGAGCTGTTTTTT
. | TRBJ2-2 | TRBV9 | TRBD1 | 12 | CAGQGATGELFF | TGTGCCGGACAGGGAGCCACCGGGGAGCTGTTTTTT
. | TRBJ2-7 | TRBV28 | . | 17 | CASSFLSQGPSSYEQYF | TGTGCCAGCAGTTTCCTCTCGCAGGGGCCGAGCTCCTACGAGCAGTACTTC
. | TRBJ2-7 | TRBV11-2 | . | 13 | CASSSIGPYEQYF | TGTGCCAGCAGCTCCATTGGCCCCTACGAGCAGTACTTC
. | TRBJ2-7 | TRBV15 | . | 14 | CATSAEGGSYEQYF | TGTGCCACCAGCGCGGAGGGGGGGAGCTACGAGCAGTACTTC
. | TRBJ1-5 | TRBV7-8 | . | 14 | CASSLSGVGQPQHF | TGTGCCAGCAGTCTCAGTGGTGTGGGCCAGCCCCAGCATTTT
. | TRBJ2-7 | TRBV29-1 | . | 12 | CSVEGRYLEQYF | TGCAGCGTTGAGGGCAGGTACCTCGAGCAGTACTTC
. | TRBJ2-5 | TRBV9 | . | 16 | CASSGGVLRGKETQYF | TGTGCCAGCAGCGGTGGCGTTCTCCGGGGAAAAGAGACCCAGTACTTC
few | TRBJ2-1 | TRBV19 | TRBD2 | 12 | CANPGLLNEQFF | TGTGCCAACCCGGGACTATTGAATGAGCAGTTCTTC
once | TRBJ2-1 | TRBV7-9 | TRBD2 | 15 | CASSLLAGGLEEQFF | TGTGCCAGCAGCTTACTAGCGGGAGGGCTAGAGGAGCAGTTCTTC
. | TRBJ1-1 | TRBV27 | . | 12 | CASKGGGTEAFF | TGTGCCAGCAAAGGGGGGGGCACTGAAGCTTTCTTT
. | TRBJ2-7 | TRBV19 | . | 16 | CASSITLGADSYEQYF | TGTGCCAGTAGTATCACGCTGGGGGCAGATTCCTACGAGCAGTACTTC
. | TRBJ2-7 | TRBV19 | TRBD1 | 15 | CASSGQAGLSYEQYF | TGTGCCAGTAGTGGACAGGCGGGTCTATCGTACGAGCAGTACTTC
. | TRBJ2-7 | TRBV7-3 | TRBD1 | 16 | CASSSPGQGVGYEQYF | TGTGCCAGCAGCTCCCCGGGACAGGGTGTTGGCTACGAGCAGTACTTC
. | TRBJ2-5 | TRBV18 | . | 14 | CASSPPFSGETQYF | TGTGCCAGCTCACCCCCCTTCAGCGGGGAGACCCAGTACTTC
. | TRBJ1-3 | TRBV9 | . | 13 | CASSVAPGNTIYF | TGTGCCAGCAGCGTAGCCCCTGGAAACACCATATATTTT
few | TRBJ2-3 | TRBV28 | . | 15 | CASGEGDLRTDTQYF | TGTGCCAGCGGTGAGGGGGATCTGAGGACAGATACGCAGTATTTT
. | TRBJ2-7 | TRBV4-3 | . | 14 | CASSPSLGAHEQYF | TGCGCCAGCAGCCCCTCGCTTGGGGCGCACGAGCAGTACTTC
. | TRBJ2-7 | TRBV6-1 | TRBD2 | 15 | CASSEGSGRAYEQYF | TGTGCCAGCAGTGAGGGTAGCGGGAGGGCCTACGAGCAGTACTTC
. | TRBJ2-3 | TRBV7-2 | . | 14 | CASSFSPRTDTQYF | TGTGCCAGCAGCTTCTCCCCGCGCACAGATACGCAGTATTTT
. | TRBJ2-1 | TRBV4-1 | TRBD2 | 18 | CASSQDPPETSGRTEQFF | TGCGCCAGCAGCCAAGATCCCCCGGAGACTAGCGGGAGGACTGAGCAGTTCTTC
. | TRBJ1-2 | TRBV5-1 | . | 15 | CASSMSGTKKHGYTF | TGCGCCAGCAGCATGTCCGGGACAAAGAAGCATGGCTACACCTTC
. | TRBJ2-5 | TRBV11-2 | TRBD2 | 19 | CASSYFGTSGRGGKETQYF | TGTGCCAGCAGCTACTTTGGGACTAGCGGGAGGGGAGGCAAAGAGACCCAGTACTTC
. | TRBJ2-7 | TRBV18 | . | 15 | CASSPGTRGTYEQYF | TGTGCCAGCTCACCTGGGACACGGGGCACCTACGAGCAGTACTTC
once | TRBJ2-7 | TRBV2 | . | 12 | CASRDVGDVPPF | TGTGCCAGCAGGGACGTTGGGGACGTCCCCCCCTTC
. | TRBJ2-1 | TRBV9 | . | 10 | CASSPSEQFF | TGTGCCAGCAGCCCCAGTGAGCAGTTCTTC
. | TRBJ1-2 | TRBV15 | . | 14 | CATSRLAGADGYTF | TGTGCCACCAGCAGACTAGCAGGGGCGGATGGCTACACCTTC
. | TRBJ1-5 | TRBV21-1 | . | 19 | CASSKKRGTGKSSNQPQHF | TGTGCCAGCAGCAAAAAAAGGGGGACAGGGAAGTCGAGCAATCAGCCCCAGCATTTT
. | TRBJ2-7 | TRBV5-5 | . | 14 | CASSLAGQGGEQYF | TGTGCCAGCAGCTTGGCCGGTCAGGGGGGCGAGCAGTACTTC
. | TRBJ2-1 | TRBV9 | . | 15 | CASSVAMTSPNEQFF | TGTGCCAGCAGCGTAGCTATGACTAGTCCAAATGAGCAGTTCTTC
. | TRBJ2-7 | TRBV27 | TRBD1 | 14 | CASSLYQGAREQYF | TGTGCCAGCAGTTTATATCAGGGGGCAAGAGAGCAGTACTTC
. | TRBJ2-3 | TRBV7-8 | TRBD2 | 20 | CASSLSSGGVGLVRTDTQYF | TGTGCCAGCAGCTTAAGTAGCGGAGGGGTAGGACTAGTCCGCACAGATACGCAGTATTTT
. | TRBJ1-5 | TRBV6-4 | TRBD1 | 14 | CASSPDRDPQPQHF | TGTGCCAGCAGTCCTGACAGGGATCCCCAGCCCCAGCATTTT
. | TRBJ1-2 | TRBV4-2 | . | 11 | CASSQAGFYTF | TGTGCCAGCAGCCAAGCAGGGTTTTACACCTTC
. | TRBJ2-2 | TRBV7-9 | . | 14 | CASSLPTFSGELFF | TGTGCCAGCAGCCTACCAACCTTCTCCGGGGAGCTGTTTTTT
. | TRBJ1-4 | TRBV7-9 | TRBD1 | 15 | CASSPGQGGIEKLFF | TGTGCCAGCAGCCCTGGACAGGGCGGCATAGAAAAACTGTTTTTT
. | TRBJ2-1 | TRBV6-5 | TRBD2 | 15 | CASRLGLARHNEQFF | TGTGCCAGCAGGTTGGGACTAGCGCGTCACAATGAGCAGTTCTTC
. | TRBJ2-4 | TRBV10-2 | TRBD1 | 17 | CARTSRRDRGAKNIQYF | TGCGCCAGGACTAGCCGGCGGGACAGGGGAGCCAAAAACATTCAGTACTTC
. | TRBJ1-2 | TRBV9 | . | 11 | CASSALYGYTF | TGTGCCAGCAGCGCCCTCTATGGCTACACCTTC
. | TRBJ1-2 | TRBV28 | . | 13 | CASSFTGFYGYTF | TGTGCCAGCAGTTTCACAGGCTTCTATGGCTACACCTTC
. | TRBJ2-7 | TRBV11-2 | TRBD1 | 18 | CASSLGFGTGTGSYEQYF | TGTGCCAGCAGCTTAGGTTTCGGGACCGGGACAGGGTCCTACGAGCAGTACTTC